This T cell receptor (beta chain) originates from a study of cytomegalovirus exposure and HLA in healthy donors (dated by TCRdb to the late 2010s). Context from the whole study: In an earlier analysis of 450 to 750 of the donors, about 260 Gb of sequence data and 120 million or so unique TCR beta sequences from roughly 180 million T cells were reported. An early release that covered some 640 HLA-typed donors contained approximately 300 gigabases of sequencing data and approximately 85 million unique TCR sequences. The genetic ancestry cluster associated with self-reported Caucasian donors included 80% to 90% of the roughly 410 genotyped donors. The study was designed to test whether signatures of past pathogen exposure could be identified by cataloging public T cell receptors. Using immunosequencing, the study profiled T cell repertoires from around 670 subjects and related those repertoires to cytomegalovirus serostatus. Besides the first cohort of 550 to 750 subjects, a separate validation cohort made up of roughly 130 different subjects was used. To predict cytomegalovirus infection status, the study brought together high-throughput TCR immunosequencing, statistical association of individual TCRs with disease status, and machine learning. To study patterns of TCR occurrence, a later analysis re-analyzed previously published TCR beta repertoires from 666 donors and added high-resolution HLA genotyping. In the later analysis, no new phenotypic data were used to find candidate immune exposures; instead, reliance was placed on TCR beta sequences and their occurrence across donors. To decide whether each TCR beta V gene segment behaved as functional or pseudogenic, an earlier analysis of fewer than 750 of the donors relied on high-throughput TCR beta sequencing. Alongside the repertoire data, information on donor age, sex, ethnicity and CMV serostatus was compiled. A later genetic analysis used genome-wide SNP genotypes for about 55% of the 666 donors, treating that subset as a discovery cohort. All discovery cohort repertoires had been generated using a single sequencing platform. Both class I and class II loci were covered by HLA typing, at four-digit resolution. The number of typed donors differed by locus: about 629-640 for A, B, C, DRB1 and DQB1; 500 to 550 for DQA1; around 610 for DPA1; and about 470 for DPB1. Because of strong linkage in the cohort, roughly five DR-DQ haplotypes were treated as single units for association and clustering. Across some 400 genotyped donors of the cohort, an average of roughly 230,000 unique TCR beta nucleotide sequences per donor were sequenced, and roughly 18% of those sequences were non-productive. Study-wide conclusions, independent of this receptor: This cohort had only TCR beta chains sequenced, and the lack of alpha or paired-chain data limited which features could be detected. In a later genetic analysis, a missense DCLRE1C variant was associated with V-gene and J-gene trimming of TCR beta chains, and the association was replicated in an independent cohort. Sequencing depth was assumed to be roughly uniform across donors in the presence/absence analyses, though that assumption may not hold. In an earlier analysis of some 550 of the donors, most TCR beta V segments were observed in productive rearrangements about 90% or about 30% of the time, broadly matching IMGT annotations. According to a later analysis, parvovirus B19, influenza, CMV and Epstein-Barr virus appeared linked to several top co-occurrence clusters. According to the authors, the approach could potentially be generalized to other disease states and immunological phenotypes. Some IMGT-functional V segments, including TRBV6-2 and TRBV6-3, could not be told apart with the 87-base-pair reads, so those segments were excluded. The classifier was reported to diagnose cytomegalovirus status with high specificity and sensitivity in both the original cohort and the validation cohort. Over 15 rarely observed V segments, including chromosome 9 orphons, were excluded from the earlier analysis of about 610 of the donors because counts were too low. According to a later genetic analysis, donors in an Asian-associated ancestry cluster had fewer N-insertions in productive TCRs than the approximately 690-donor mean. According to a later analysis, most CMV-associated TCR beta chains appeared to be HLA-restricted, and the HLA associations seemed to be driven largely by CMV exposure. Because some donors lacked HLA typing at each locus, the association tests relied only on the typed subset. A cluster of highly shared sequence variants was judged likely to be a technical artifact of the sequencing pipeline. At a false discovery rate of 0.05, a later analysis linked approximately 18,000 TCR beta sequences to specific HLA alleles. When HLA alleles, especially DR and DQ, strongly co-occurred, attributing TCR associations to individual alleles was difficult. Linkage disequilibrium might explain the correlated functional status among segregating V segments, but an unknown experimental factor could not be ruled out. In vitro tests confirmed that a few of the cytomegalovirus-associated TCR beta chains recognize cytomegalovirus antigens. CMV serostatus was the only immune exposure information available for the cohort. In a later analysis, TCR association rates were found to vary across HLA loci, with the most associated TCRs seen for DRB1 alleles and the fewest for HLA-C alleles. Compared with equally common non-associated chains, HLA-associated TCR beta chains in a later analysis were more clonally expanded and had lower generation probabilities. While some public TCRs were present in many individuals, most TCR sequences turned up only very rarely across donors. A further reported finding was that TCR beta sequences accurately predicted the HLA-A and HLA-B alleles for most subjects in the first cohort. The study gave a list of 150 to 200 TCR beta chains associated with cytomegalovirus.

The cohort consisted of 666 healthy bone marrow donors. At the time of sampling, all cohort members were nominally healthy, though unrecorded immune exposures were likely present. The donor tested CMV seropositive, placing the donor among the 250 to 350 seropositive members of the cohort. Every donor gave a peripheral blood sample, and the peripheral blood mononuclear cells from that sample were used for TCR beta sequencing. Genomic DNA extraction from the blood cell samples was performed with the Qiagen DNeasy Blood Extraction Kit. To prepare the library, the immunoSEQ multiplex PCR assay was applied. For the multiplex PCR, a mixture combining 60 forward primers for TCR Vbeta segments and 13 reverse primers for TCR Jbeta segments was used. The CDR3 region of rearranged TCR beta genes was amplified from genomic DNA by a multiplex PCR assay. Amplified TCR beta libraries were sequenced as 87-base-pair reads on the Illumina HiSeq System. Per the source publication's procedure: A later analysis tallied tens of millions of unique TCR beta chains across the 640 or so repertoires, and about 10 million of those chains were shared by two or more donors. Raw reads were error-corrected and collapsed into unique sequences by a nearest-neighbor algorithm in which closely related sequences were merged to remove PCR and sequencing errors. V, D and J gene segments were assigned by aligning CDR3 sequences to IMGT reference sequences. For a sequence to be retained, a match of at least six nucleotides was required to both a V gene segment and a J gene segment. Rearrangements were called productive when the CDR3 lacked stop codons and stayed in frame with V and J; all others were non-productive. Following IMGT convention, CDR3 was defined as the stretch from the second conserved V-encoded cysteine up to the conserved J-encoded phenylalanine. In an earlier analysis of roughly 580 of the donors, sequences lacking an unambiguous match to a single V gene segment were excluded. An earlier analysis of 500 to 600 of the donors classified V segments as functional when productive rearrangements were above 56.7% and as segregating when the standard deviation between donors was above 5%. A statistical classification framework was developed to diagnose cytomegalovirus status using the catalog of TCR beta chain sequences. In a later analysis, V and J genes were assigned by comparing TCR nucleotide sequences against IMGT/GENE-DB human TR gene sequences. Using the TCRdist pipeline, a later analysis assigned CDR3 sequences along with most-parsimonious VDJ recombination scenarios. In a later analysis, each TCR beta chain was defined by its CDR3 amino acid sequence together with its V-gene family, and reads without a unique V-gene family were excluded. As a way to deal with suspected cross-contamination and a sequencing artifact, a later analysis dropped nearly 600 nucleotide sequences that were highly shared and had low generation probability. In a later analysis, a clonal expansion index was calculated for each public chain from normalized within-repertoire ranks of inferred template counts. In a later analysis, generation probabilities were computed using a VDJ recombination model fitted to out-of-frame rearrangements, and the results were checked against IGoR. In a later analysis, hypergeometric tests were used to score TCR-TCR, TCR-HLA and TCR-CMV co-occurrence, with a repertoire-size bias correction applied to TCR pairs. False discovery rates were estimated in a later analysis by permuting HLA or CMV assignments 20 times. A later analysis grouped co-occurring TCRs with DBSCAN, adding TCRdist sequence similarity when clustering within HLA-allele-positive subsets. For co-occurrence clustering, repertoires with fewer than 30,000 or more than 120,000 public chains were excluded, along with five repertoires with anomalous nucleotide sharing. TCRdb took over this immuneACCESS table, retaining in-frame rearrangements with V and J assigned. Such tables are incomplete; in checked studies, under half of the missing clones stem from an unresolved V gene, and the remainder is unexplained. V, J and clone size are taken as reported in that table, and D and trimming were inferred from the DNA itself. This sample is represented by over 150,000 clones; approximately 85% of them were singletons. The top ten clones comprise approximately 0.87% of the sample.

From its cysteine to its phenylalanine, the CDR3 spans 17 amino acids. Solely the CDR3 DNA is kept, with 51 bases framed from the first base. CDR1 and CDR2 (SGHNT, YYREEE) derive from the germline V gene (reference sequence). The germline ends are 21 bases apart after V is trimmed by 4 bases and J by 5 bases. Worth noting for this clone: This receptor's antigen is unknown. Per-base quality was not reported, and no clone a single base away is much larger than it.

The sample taken for sequencing was PBMCs. The sequence was collected from a girl aged 2 to 9 in good health and CMV-seropositive. This sequence uses TRBV5-4 and TRBJ2-2; TRBD2 is a possible D gene, resting on 6 matching bases. This receptor carries the CDR3 CASSPTTGSMRTGELFF. The sequenced DNA is TGTGCCAGCAGCCCAACAACCGGGAGTATGAGAACCGGGGAGCTGTTTTTT.